Below, 9 T cell receptor beta chains from the same sample are listed, as sequenced in a study of beta chain features in type 1 diabetes. Isolated RNA was reverse transcribed in full, so expressed TCRB transcripts were sequenced. Repertoires were generated with immunoSEQ multiplex PCR, while TCRdb's copy carries only in-frame clones and drops some. Of around 290,000 clones detected, approximately 8% appear once; the ten largest clones hold roughly 1%. Input material: central memory CD4+ T cells from blood. These receptor sequences come from a woman aged 18-35 years in good health.

This clone was counted a few times. The CDR3 DNA reads TGTGCCAGCGCAAGGCTAGCGGGGATGGGGACAGATACGCAGTATTTT. Its protein product is CASARLAGMGTDTQYF. The chain combines TRBV9 with TRBJ2-3; 9 bases fit TRBD2. The junction had 12 bases not matched to a gene; V was cut back by 7 bases and J by 3 bases. The CDR3 extends over 16 amino acids. Germline-derived CDR1 and CDR2 are SGDLS and YYNGEE.

This clone came up a few times. J is TRBJ2-3 and V is TRBV15, with 7 positions matching TRBD2. Germline V lookup: CDR1 LNHNV, CDR2 YYDKDF (reference sequence). After removal of 0 bases from V and 10 bases from J, the junction contained 19 bases not matched to a gene. This CDR3 is built from 18 residues. The CDR3 loop reads CATSREGVAGTSVKAQYF. CDR3 nucleotide sequence: TGTGCCACCAGCAGAGAAGGGGTCGCCGGAACTAGCGTCAAGGCGCAGTATTTT.

On this clone: A junction boundary mismatches the germline segment, possibly from a read error. The CDR3 here is CASSPPRGEDYTQYF. Written as DNA, the CDR3 is TGTGCTAGCAGCCCGCCCAGGGGAGAGGACTATACGCAGTATTTT. The V gene is TRBV7-7, the J gene TRBJ2-3; D might be TRBD1 (6 bases). This CDR3 contains 15 residues. In germline, CDR1 is SSHAT, CDR2 FNYEAQ (reference sequence).

The gene calls are TRBV7-2 and TRBJ2-1; D might be TRBD1 (6 bases). Germline V gives CDR1 SGHTA, CDR2 FQGNSA. V gave up 3 bases and J gave up 5 bases, with 14 bases separating them. The CDR3 consists of 15 residues. The CDR3 protein is CASSFKTGANNEQFF. The DNA of the CDR3 is TGTGCCAGCAGCTTTAAGACAGGCGCCAACAATGAGCAGTTCTTC.

V and J are TRBV9 and TRBJ1-4, with D perhaps matching TRBD1 (5 bases). Germline CDR1 SGDLS, CDR2 YYNGEE. V was cut by 7 bases and J by 1 base, with 11 bases left in between. This CDR3 contains 14 residues. CDR3 sequence: CASSKGLTNEKLFF. CDR3 in DNA: TGTGCCAGCTCGAAGGGGTTAACTAATGAAAAACTGTTTTTT.

The genes are TRBV4-3 and TRBJ2-3, with D possibly TRBD1 on 6 matching bases. CDR1 is LGHNA, CDR2 YSLEER, per germline. The CDR3 runs 18 residues. The germline V and J ends were trimmed by 2 bases and 0 bases, with 18 bases remaining between them. The CDR3 loop reads CASSQTGNWHSSTDTQYF. The CDR3, as DNA: TGCGCCAGCAGCCAAACAGGGAATTGGCACTCTAGCACAGATACGCAGTATTTT.

This clone was picked up a small number of times. The chain couples TRBV14 to TRBJ2-1; TRBD2 matches at 7 bases. This CDR3 is built from 13 residues. Germline V gene data show CDR1 as SGHDN and CDR2 as FVKESK. Unmatched junction bases numbered 5, after V lost 5 bases and J lost 7 bases. The CDR3, as DNA: TGTGCCAGCAGCTCGGGACTAATGAATGAGCAGTTCTTC. It translates to CASSSGLMNEQFF.

This clone was seen only a few times. The chain joins TRBV6-6 to TRBJ2-7, with D unclear. The CDR3 extends over 13 amino acids. Trimming shortened V by 3 bases and J by 2 bases, and 8 bases separated the two germline ends. Germline CDR1 and CDR2: MNHNY and SVGAGI (reference sequence). DNA for the CDR3: TGTGCCAGCAGTTATGCGGTTACCTACGAGCAGTACGTC. This encodes CASSYAVTYEQYV.

A few counts support this clone. The V and J genes are TRBV7-2 and TRBJ2-7, with D possibly TRBD1 on 6 matching bases. Germline V gene sequence: CDR1 SGHTA, CDR2 FQGNSA. With 5 bases removed from V and 5 bases from J, the gap between germline ends came to 19 bases. This CDR3 is built from 15 residues. The CDR3 coding sequence is TGTGCCAGCAGCATACAGGGTAGCAGAAAAAACGAGCAGTACTTC. This gives the protein CASSIQGSRKNEQYF.